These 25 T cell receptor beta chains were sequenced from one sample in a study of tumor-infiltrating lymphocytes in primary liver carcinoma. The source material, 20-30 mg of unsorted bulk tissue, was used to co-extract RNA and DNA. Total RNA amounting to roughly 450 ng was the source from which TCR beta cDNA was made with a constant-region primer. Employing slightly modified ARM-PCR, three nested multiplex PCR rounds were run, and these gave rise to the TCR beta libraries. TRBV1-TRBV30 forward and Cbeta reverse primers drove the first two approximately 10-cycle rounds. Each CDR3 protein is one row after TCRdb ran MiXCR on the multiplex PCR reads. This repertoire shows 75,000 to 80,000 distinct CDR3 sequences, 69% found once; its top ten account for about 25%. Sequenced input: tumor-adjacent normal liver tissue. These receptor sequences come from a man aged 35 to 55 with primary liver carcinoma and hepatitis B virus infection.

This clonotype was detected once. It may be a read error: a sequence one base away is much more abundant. DNA for the CDR3: TGTGCCAGCACCTCGGGACAGACGAACAATGAAGCTCTCTTT. Translation: CASTSGQTNNEALF. This sequence joins TRBV28 and TRBJ1-1; 7 nucleotides line up with TRBD1. This CDR3 is 14 amino acids long. The germline gives CDR1 MDHEN, CDR2 SYDVKM.

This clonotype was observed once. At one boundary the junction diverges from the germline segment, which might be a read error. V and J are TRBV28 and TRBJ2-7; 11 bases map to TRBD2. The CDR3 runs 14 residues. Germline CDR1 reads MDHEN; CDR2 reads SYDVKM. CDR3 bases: TGTGCCAGCAGCCCACTAGCGGGGGACTACGAGCTGTACTTC. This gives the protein CASSPLAGDYELYF.

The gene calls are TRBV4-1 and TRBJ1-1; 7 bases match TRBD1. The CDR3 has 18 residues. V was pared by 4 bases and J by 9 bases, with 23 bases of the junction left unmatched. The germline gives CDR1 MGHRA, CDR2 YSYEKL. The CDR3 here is CASSPAPGTEKSGNQAFF. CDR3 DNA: TGCGCCAGCAGCCCTGCCCCCGGGACAGAGAAAAGTGGGAATCAAGCTTTCTTT.

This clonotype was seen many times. CDR3 DNA: TGCAGCGTTGCAGATGGTTCCGGGGAGCTGTTTTTT. Amino acids: CSVADGSGELFF. This chain links TRBV29-1 with TRBJ2-2; D gene unclear. The CDR3 length is 12 residues. Trimming left V 4 bases short and J 6 bases short, with 9 bases between. CDR1 is SQVTM, CDR2 ANQGSEA, per germline.

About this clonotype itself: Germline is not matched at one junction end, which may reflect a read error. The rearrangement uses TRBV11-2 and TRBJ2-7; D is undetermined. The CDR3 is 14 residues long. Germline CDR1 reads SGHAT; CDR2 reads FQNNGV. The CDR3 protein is CTSSLTGGAYEQYF. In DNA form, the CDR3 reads TGTACCAGCAGCTTAACCGGCGGAGCCTACGAGCAGTACTTC.

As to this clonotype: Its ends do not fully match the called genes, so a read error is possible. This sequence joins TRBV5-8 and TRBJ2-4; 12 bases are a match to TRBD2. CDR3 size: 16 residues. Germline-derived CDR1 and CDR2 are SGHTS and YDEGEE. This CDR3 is CAGSLGLAGPKNIKYF. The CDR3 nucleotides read TGTGCCGGCAGCCTGGGACTAGCGGGCCCCAAAAACATTAAGTACTTC. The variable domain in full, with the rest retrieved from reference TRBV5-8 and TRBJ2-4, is EAGVTQSPTHLIKTRGQQATLRCSPISGHTSVYWYQQALGLGLQFLLWYDEGEERNRGNFPPRFSGRQFPNYSSELNVNALELEDSALYLCAGSLGLAGPKNIKYFGAGTRLSVL.

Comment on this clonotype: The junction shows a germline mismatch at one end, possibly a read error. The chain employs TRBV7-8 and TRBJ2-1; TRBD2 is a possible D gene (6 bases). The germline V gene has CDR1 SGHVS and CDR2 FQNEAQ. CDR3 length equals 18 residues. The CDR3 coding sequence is TGTGCCAGCAGCCCGCTTGGATGCTTAGCGGTCTCCTACAATGAGCAGATCTTC. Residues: CASSPLGCLAVSYNEQIF.

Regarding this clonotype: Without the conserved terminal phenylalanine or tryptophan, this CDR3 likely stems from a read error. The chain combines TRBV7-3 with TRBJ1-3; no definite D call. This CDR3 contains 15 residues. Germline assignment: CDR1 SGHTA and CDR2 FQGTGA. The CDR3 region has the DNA TGTGCCAGCAGCTTAAGCGGTGGATTTGGAAGCACCATATATATT. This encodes CASSLSGGFGSTIYI.

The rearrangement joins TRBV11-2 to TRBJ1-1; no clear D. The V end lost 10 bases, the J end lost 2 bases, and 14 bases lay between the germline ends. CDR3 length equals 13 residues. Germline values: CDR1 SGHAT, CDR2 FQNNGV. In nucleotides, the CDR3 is TGTGCCAACCTGTGGGGTTTCAACACTGAAGCTTTCTTT. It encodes CANLWGFNTEAFF.

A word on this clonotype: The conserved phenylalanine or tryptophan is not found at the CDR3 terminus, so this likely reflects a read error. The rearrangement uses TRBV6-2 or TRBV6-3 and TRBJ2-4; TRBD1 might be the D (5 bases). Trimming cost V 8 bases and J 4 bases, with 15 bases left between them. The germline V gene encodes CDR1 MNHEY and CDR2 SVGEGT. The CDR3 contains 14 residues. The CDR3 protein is CASGWSGQKNIQYL. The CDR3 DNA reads TGTGCCAGCGGTTGGTCAGGGCAAAAAAACATTCAGTACCTC.

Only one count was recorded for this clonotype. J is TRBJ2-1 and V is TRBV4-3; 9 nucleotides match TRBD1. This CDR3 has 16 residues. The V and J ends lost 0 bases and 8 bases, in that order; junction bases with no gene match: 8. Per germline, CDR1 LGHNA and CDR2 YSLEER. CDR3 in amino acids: CASSQDRTGADYEQFF. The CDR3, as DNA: TGCGCCAGCAGCCAAGATAGGACAGGGGCTGACTATGAGCAGTTCTTC.

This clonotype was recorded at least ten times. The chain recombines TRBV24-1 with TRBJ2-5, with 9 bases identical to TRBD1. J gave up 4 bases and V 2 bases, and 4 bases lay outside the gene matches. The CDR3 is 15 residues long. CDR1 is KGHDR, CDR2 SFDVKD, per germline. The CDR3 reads CATSDWGQGRETQYF. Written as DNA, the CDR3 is TGTGCCACCAGTGATTGGGGACAGGGCAGAGAGACCCAGTACTTC.

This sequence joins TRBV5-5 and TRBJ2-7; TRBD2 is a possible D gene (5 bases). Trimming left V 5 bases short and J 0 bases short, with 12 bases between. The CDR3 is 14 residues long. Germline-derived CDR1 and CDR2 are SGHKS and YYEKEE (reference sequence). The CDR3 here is CASSPLEFSYEQYF. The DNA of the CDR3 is TGTGCCAGCAGTCCACTAGAGTTCTCCTACGAGCAGTACTTC. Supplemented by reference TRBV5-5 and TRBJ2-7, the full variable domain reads DAGVTQSPTHLIKTRGQQVTLRCSPISGHKSVSWYQQVLGQGPQFIFQYYEKEERGRGNFPDRFSARQFPNYSSELNVNALLLGDSALYLCASSPLEFSYEQYFGPGTRLTVT.

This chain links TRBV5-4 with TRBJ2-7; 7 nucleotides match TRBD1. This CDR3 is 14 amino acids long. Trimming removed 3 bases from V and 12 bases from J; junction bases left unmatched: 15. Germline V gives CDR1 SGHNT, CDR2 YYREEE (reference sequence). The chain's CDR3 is CASSSPRQGPSLYF. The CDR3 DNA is TGTGCCAGCAGCTCCCCTCGACAGGGCCCCAGCCTGTACTTC.

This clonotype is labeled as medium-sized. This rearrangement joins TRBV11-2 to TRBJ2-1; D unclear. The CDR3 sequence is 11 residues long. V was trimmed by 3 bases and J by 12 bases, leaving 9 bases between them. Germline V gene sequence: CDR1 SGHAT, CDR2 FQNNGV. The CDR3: CASSFLETQFF. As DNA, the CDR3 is TGTGCCAGCAGCTTTTTGGAGACGCAGTTCTTC.

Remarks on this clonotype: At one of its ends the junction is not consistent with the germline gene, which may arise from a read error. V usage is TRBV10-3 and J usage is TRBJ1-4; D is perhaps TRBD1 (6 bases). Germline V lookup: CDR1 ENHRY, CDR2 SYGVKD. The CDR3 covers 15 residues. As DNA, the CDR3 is TGTGCCGTCAGTGACTTAGACGTAAACAGGGATTCCCTGTTTTTT. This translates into CAVSDLDVNRDSLFF.

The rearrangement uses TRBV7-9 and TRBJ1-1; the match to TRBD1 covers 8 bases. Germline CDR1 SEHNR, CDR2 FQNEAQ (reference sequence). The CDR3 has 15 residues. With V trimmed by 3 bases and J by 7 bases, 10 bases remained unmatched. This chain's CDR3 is CASSFAGTGNDEAFF. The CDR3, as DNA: TGTGCCAGCAGCTTTGCCGGGACAGGCAATGATGAAGCTTTCTTT.

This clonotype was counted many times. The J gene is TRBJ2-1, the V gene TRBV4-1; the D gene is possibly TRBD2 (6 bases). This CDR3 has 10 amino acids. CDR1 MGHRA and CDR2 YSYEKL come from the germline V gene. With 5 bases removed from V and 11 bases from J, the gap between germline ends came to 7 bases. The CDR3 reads CASSAGQQFF. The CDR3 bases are TGCGCCAGCAGCGCGGGACAGCAGTTCTTC.

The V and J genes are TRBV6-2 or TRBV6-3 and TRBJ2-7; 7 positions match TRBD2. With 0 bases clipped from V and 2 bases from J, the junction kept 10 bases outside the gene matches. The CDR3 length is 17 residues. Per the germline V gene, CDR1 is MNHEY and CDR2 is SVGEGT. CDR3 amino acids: CASSYSFGLVGAYEQYF. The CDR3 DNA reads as TGTGCCAGCAGTTACTCCTTTGGACTAGTGGGAGCCTACGAGCAGTACTTC.

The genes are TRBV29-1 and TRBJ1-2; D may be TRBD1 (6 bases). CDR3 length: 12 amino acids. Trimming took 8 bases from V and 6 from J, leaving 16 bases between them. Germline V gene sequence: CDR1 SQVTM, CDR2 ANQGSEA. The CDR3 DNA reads TGCAGCATTTCCTCAGGGGCGGATGGCTACACCTTC. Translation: CSISSGADGYTF.

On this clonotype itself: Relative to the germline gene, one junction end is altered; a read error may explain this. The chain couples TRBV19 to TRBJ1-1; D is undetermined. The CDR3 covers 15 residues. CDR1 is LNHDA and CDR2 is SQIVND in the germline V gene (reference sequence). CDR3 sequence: CASSSTVGRITEAYF. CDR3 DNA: TGTGCCAGTAGTAGTACAGTGGGGAGGATCACTGAAGCTTACTTT.

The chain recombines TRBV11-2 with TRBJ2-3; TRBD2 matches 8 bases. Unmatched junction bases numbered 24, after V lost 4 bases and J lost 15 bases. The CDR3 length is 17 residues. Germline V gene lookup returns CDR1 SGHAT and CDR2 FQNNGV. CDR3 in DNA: TGTGCCAGCAGCTCCTTGCCCCTGAGCGGGAGCAAAGATATGCAATATTTT. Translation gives CASSSLPLSGSKDMQYF.

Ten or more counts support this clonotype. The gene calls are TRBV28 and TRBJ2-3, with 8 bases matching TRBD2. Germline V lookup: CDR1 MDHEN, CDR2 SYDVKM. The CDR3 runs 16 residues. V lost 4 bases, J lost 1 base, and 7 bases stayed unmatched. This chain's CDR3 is CASSSPGGMGTDTQYF. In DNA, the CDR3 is TGTGCCAGCAGTTCCCCGGGGGGGATGGGCACAGATACGCAGTATTTT. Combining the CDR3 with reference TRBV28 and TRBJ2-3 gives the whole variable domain DVKVTQSSRYLVKRTGEKVFLECVQDMDHENMFWYRQDPGLGLRLIYFSYDVKMKEKGDIPEGYSVSREKKERFSLILESASTNQTSMYLCASSSPGGMGTDTQYFGPGTRLTVL.

The chain's CDR3 is CASSEPGQADEKLFF. The CDR3 region has the DNA TGTGCCAGCAGTGAACCAGGACAGGCCGACGAAAAACTGTTTTTT. The chain recombines TRBV25-1 with TRBJ1-4, with 7 nucleotides matching TRBD1. This CDR3 has 15 residues. Germline values: CDR1 MGHDK, CDR2 SYGVNS. V shed 2 bases, J shed 8 bases, and the junction held 8 bases outside the gene matches. The variable domain in full, completed from reference TRBV25-1 and TRBJ1-4, reads EADIYQTPRYLVIGTGKKITLECSQTMGHDKMYWYQQDPGMELHLIHYSYGVNSTEKGDLSSESTVSRIRTEHFPLTLESARPSHTSQYLCASSEPGQADEKLFFGSGTQLSVL.

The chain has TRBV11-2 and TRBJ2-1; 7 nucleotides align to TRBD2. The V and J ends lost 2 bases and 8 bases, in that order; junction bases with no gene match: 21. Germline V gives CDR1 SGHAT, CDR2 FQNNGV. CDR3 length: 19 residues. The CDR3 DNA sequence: TGTGCCAGCAGCTTATATGTGCGATTCAGCGGGACCCTTGACTATGAGCAGTTCTTC. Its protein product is CASSLYVRFSGTLDYEQFF.